Sequencing of this T cell receptor (beta chain) was carried out in a study of blood T cell repertoires in COVID-19. Turning to the study itself: Some COVID-19 samples were acute and others convalescent; all came from the United States, Italy and Spain. T cells, B-cell-depleted T cells, or PBMCs provided the cDNA or gDNA that served as material.

Data came from immunoSEQ multiplex PCR; TCRdb stores just in-frame clones and leaves some out. The data contain a few hundred thousand clones, 80% to 90% of them singletons. Participants were aged about 18 to 90 years from more than 20 US areas. Participants had their cohort set by participant-reported clinical history. Germline-derived CDR1 and CDR2 are MNHEY and SVGAGI. This CDR3 has 14 residues. The V gene end was trimmed by 4 bases and the J gene end by 4 bases; junction bases not matched to a gene: 4. The gene calls are TRBV6-5 and TRBJ1-5; 7 bases are shared with TRBD1. This TCR derives from a woman aged 18-29 years who had recovered from COVID-19. Sequencing was done on a sample of PBMCs or T cells enriched from blood (not recorded which). CDR3 sequence (DNA): TGTGCCAGCAGTTTAGGACAGGTTAATCAGCCCCAGCATTTT. Amino acids: CASSLGQVNQPQHF.